The rows below give T cell receptor beta chains drawn from one sample of a study of T-cell reconstitution after alpha-beta-depleted transplantation in children. A single record per CDR3 protein comes from TCRdb applying MiXCR to the PCR reads. Among fewer than 1 million distinct CDR3 sequences listed, around 17% were seen once. The sample consisted of PBMCs, mostly from graft donor cells, taken 360 days after TCRalphabeta/CD19-depleted stem cell transplant. Receptors were obtained from a male patient between 5 and 17 years old who had a stem cell transplant for acute lymphoblastic leukemia, so the T cells may come from the graft donor. The CDR3 runs from the conserved cysteine through the conserved F or W. D genes are given only for firm matches. Only part of the rows carry a size: once, few, many, or a class if the clone is expanded.

clone_size: many
d_call: .
v_call: TRBV20-1
j_call: TRBJ2-7
cdr3_nt: TGCAGTGATCGGGGACTGGCCTACGAGCAGTACTTC
cdr3_aa: CSDRGLAYEQYF

clone_size: few
d_call: TRBD2
v_call: TRBV6-5
j_call: TRBJ2-7
cdr3_nt: TGTGCCAGCAGTTACTTGATGGGAGGGAGCTCCTACGAGCAGTACTTC
cdr3_aa: CASSYLMGGSSYEQYF

clone_size: many
d_call: .
v_call: TRBV29-1
j_call: TRBJ2-3
cdr3_nt: TGCAGCGTACAACCAGGGTACCCTCCAGATACGCAGTATTTT
cdr3_aa: CSVQPGYPPDTQYF

clone_size: many
d_call: .
v_call: TRBV28
j_call: TRBJ2-5
cdr3_nt: TGTGCCAGCAGTTTGATGTCAGGGGCGGAGACCCAGTACTTC
cdr3_aa: CASSLMSGAETQYF

clone_size: .
d_call: .
v_call: TRBV2
j_call: TRBJ1-1
cdr3_nt: TGTGCCAGCAGTGCCAGGGAAGGGGGTGAAGCTTTCTTT
cdr3_aa: CASSAREGGEAFF

clone_size: few
d_call: .
v_call: TRBV7-8
j_call: TRBJ2-1
cdr3_nt: TGTGCCAGCAGGGGGAGCAGGGGGGATTCCTACAATGAGCAGTTCTTC
cdr3_aa: CASRGSRGDSYNEQFF

clone_size: .
d_call: .
v_call: TRBV6-2/TRBV6-3
j_call: TRBJ1-5
cdr3_nt: TGTGCCACAAGCTCTCAGGGTTACAGCAATCAGCCCCAGCATTTT
cdr3_aa: CATSSQGYSNQPQHF

clone_size: .
d_call: TRBD1
v_call: TRBV5-1
j_call: TRBJ2-5
cdr3_nt: TGCGCCAGCAGCTTGGCTAGGGACAGGGGAGGGAAGACCCAGTACTTC
cdr3_aa: CASSLARDRGGKTQYF

clone_size: .
d_call: TRBD2
v_call: TRBV15
j_call: TRBJ2-1
cdr3_nt: TGTGCCACCAGCAGAGATTCGCTAGGTGTAGCGGGCTACAATGAGCAGTTCTTC
cdr3_aa: CATSRDSLGVAGYNEQFF

clone_size: few
d_call: .
v_call: TRBV4-1
j_call: TRBJ2-3
cdr3_nt: TGCGCCAGCAACGGCCGGGGAGCCGATACGCAGTATTTT
cdr3_aa: CASNGRGADTQYF

clone_size: many
d_call: TRBD1
v_call: TRBV4-1
j_call: TRBJ1-2
cdr3_nt: TGCGCCAGCAGCCAAGAGGGACAGCGCAACTATGGCTACACCTTC
cdr3_aa: CASSQEGQRNYGYTF

clone_size: few
d_call: .
v_call: TRBV3-1
j_call: TRBJ2-7
cdr3_nt: TGTGCCAGCAGCCTAGCCGGGCTTCCACGAGGGGAGCAGTACTTC
cdr3_aa: CASSLAGLPRGEQYF

clone_size: .
d_call: .
v_call: TRBV5-1
j_call: TRBJ1-5
cdr3_nt: TGCGCCAGCAGCAGGTCCAGGGAACCAGATCAGCCCCAGCATTTT
cdr3_aa: CASSRSREPDQPQHF

clone_size: .
d_call: .
v_call: TRBV5-1
j_call: TRBJ2-3
cdr3_nt: TGCGCTTCCAGGCCCAGGGGTGACACAGATACGCAGTATTTT
cdr3_aa: CASRPRGDTDTQYF

clone_size: few
d_call: .
v_call: TRBV7-9
j_call: TRBJ2-1
cdr3_nt: TGTGCCACCGGCGGTGAGGGGGGAGTCGTGGTCTTC
cdr3_aa: CATGGEGGVVVF

clone_size: .
d_call: .
v_call: TRBV7-9
j_call: TRBJ2-2
cdr3_nt: TGTGCCAGCAGCCGGGAGAGGGGTACGAACACCGGGGAGCTGTTTTTT
cdr3_aa: CASSRERGTNTGELFF

clone_size: .
d_call: .
v_call: TRBV5-6
j_call: TRBJ2-3
cdr3_nt: TGTGCCAGCAGCTTGGAGGGGTTTAGCGCAGATACGCAGTATTTT
cdr3_aa: CASSLEGFSADTQYF

clone_size: .
d_call: TRBD1
v_call: TRBV6-1
j_call: TRBJ2-3
cdr3_nt: TGTGCCAGCAGTGACCCGGACAGGGGGTCGGGAGATACGCAGTATTTT
cdr3_aa: CASSDPDRGSGDTQYF

clone_size: .
d_call: TRBD2
v_call: TRBV20-1
j_call: TRBJ2-1
cdr3_nt: TGCAGTGCCAGGATACTAGCGGTGGCCTACAATGAGCAGTTCTTC
cdr3_aa: CSARILAVAYNEQFF

clone_size: few
d_call: .
v_call: TRBV5-1
j_call: TRBJ1-1
cdr3_nt: TGCGCCAGCAGCTTGGGCCCGACTGGCCGGGCGAACACTGAAGCTTTCTTT
cdr3_aa: CASSLGPTGRANTEAFF

clone_size: few
d_call: TRBD2
v_call: TRBV7-9
j_call: TRBJ2-3
cdr3_nt: TGTGCCAGCACTCCAGCGGGAGGGAGCACAGATACGCAGTATTTT
cdr3_aa: CASTPAGGSTDTQYF

clone_size: few
d_call: .
v_call: TRBV12-3/TRBV12-4
j_call: TRBJ1-2
cdr3_nt: TGTGCCAGCAGGACTGGAGCCGTCGGGTATTATGGCTACACCTTC
cdr3_aa: CASRTGAVGYYGYTF

clone_size: .
d_call: .
v_call: TRBV2
j_call: TRBJ2-6
cdr3_nt: TGTGCCAGCAGACCCGACAACTCTGGGGCCAACGTCCTGACTTTC
cdr3_aa: CASRPDNSGANVLTF

clone_size: .
d_call: .
v_call: TRBV9
j_call: TRBJ2-1
cdr3_nt: TGTGCCAGCAGCGTAGGGTCGGGGACTTCAAACAATGAGCAGTTCTTC
cdr3_aa: CASSVGSGTSNNEQFF

clone_size: .
d_call: TRBD1
v_call: TRBV5-1
j_call: TRBJ1-2
cdr3_nt: TGCGCCAGCAGCCGGGACAGGGGGTCAAACTATGGCTACACCTTC
cdr3_aa: CASSRDRGSNYGYTF

clone_size: .
d_call: .
v_call: TRBV28
j_call: TRBJ1-1
cdr3_nt: TGTGCCAGCAGTTTATACCGGGCCCTAAACACTGAAGCTTTCTTT
cdr3_aa: CASSLYRALNTEAFF

clone_size: few
d_call: .
v_call: TRBV4-2
j_call: TRBJ2-6
cdr3_nt: TGTGCCAGCAGCCAAGACTCCTACAGGGCTGGGGCCAACGTCCTGACTTTC
cdr3_aa: CASSQDSYRAGANVLTF

clone_size: .
d_call: TRBD2
v_call: TRBV20-1
j_call: TRBJ2-1
cdr3_nt: TGCAGTGCTAAGACTAGCGGGAGGATCAATGAGCAGTTCTTC
cdr3_aa: CSAKTSGRINEQFF

clone_size: .
d_call: .
v_call: TRBV7-3
j_call: TRBJ1-3
cdr3_nt: TGTGCCAGCAGCGGTTCCAGGGGCTCTGGAAACACCATATATTTT
cdr3_aa: CASSGSRGSGNTIYF

clone_size: few
d_call: TRBD1
v_call: TRBV29-1
j_call: TRBJ1-1
cdr3_nt: TGCAGCTCCGGGACAGGGGCGGGAGTGGGGCTCACTGAAGCTTTCTTT
cdr3_aa: CSSGTGAGVGLTEAFF

clone_size: many
d_call: TRBD1
v_call: TRBV5-1
j_call: TRBJ2-3
cdr3_nt: TGCGCCAGCAGCTTGGCGACAGGGGGAGATACGCAGTATTTT
cdr3_aa: CASSLATGGDTQYF

clone_size: few
d_call: .
v_call: TRBV13
j_call: TRBJ2-3
cdr3_nt: TGTGCCAGTACATCTCCTGCCGATACGCAGTATTTT
cdr3_aa: CASTSPADTQYF

clone_size: many
d_call: TRBD2
v_call: TRBV11-2
j_call: TRBJ2-3
cdr3_nt: TGTGCCAGCAGCTTAGTCCGAGGCGGGAGCCTATACAGCACAGATACGCAGTATTTT
cdr3_aa: CASSLVRGGSLYSTDTQYF

clone_size: .
d_call: .
v_call: TRBV6-5
j_call: TRBJ2-1
cdr3_nt: TGTGCCAGCAGTTACGCCCCAGGGAGTAAGAATGAGCAGTTCTTC
cdr3_aa: CASSYAPGSKNEQFF

clone_size: .
d_call: TRBD1
v_call: TRBV12-3/TRBV12-4
j_call: TRBJ2-3
cdr3_nt: TGTGCCAGCAGTTCCCCCGCAGACAGGGAAAGTTCAGATACGCAGTATTTT
cdr3_aa: CASSSPADRESSDTQYF

clone_size: .
d_call: .
v_call: TRBV10-3
j_call: TRBJ2-5
cdr3_nt: TGTGCCATCAGTGAAGGTGGGGTGCCGATTGAGAAGGTGACCCAGTACTTC
cdr3_aa: CAISEGGVPIEKVTQYF

clone_size: .
d_call: TRBD1
v_call: TRBV5-1
j_call: TRBJ2-7
cdr3_nt: TGCGCCAGCAGCTTCCTTCTTCCGGGACAGGGAGGCGAGCAGTACTTC
cdr3_aa: CASSFLLPGQGGEQYF

clone_size: few
d_call: .
v_call: TRBV7-2
j_call: TRBJ2-2
cdr3_nt: TGTGCCAGCAGCTTAGACCAACACCGCGGGGAGCTGTTTTTT
cdr3_aa: CASSLDQHRGELFF

clone_size: few
d_call: .
v_call: TRBV20-1
j_call: TRBJ2-3
cdr3_nt: TGCAGTGCTAGAGTGGGACGGGCTACTCGGAAAGATACGCAGTATTTT
cdr3_aa: CSARVGRATRKDTQYF

clone_size: few
d_call: .
v_call: TRBV27
j_call: TRBJ2-7
cdr3_nt: TGTGCCAGCGGGGTGTGGCCACCGATTACCTACGAGCAGTACTTC
cdr3_aa: CASGVWPPITYEQYF

clone_size: .
d_call: .
v_call: TRBV6-5
j_call: TRBJ2-2
cdr3_nt: TGTGCCAGCAGTTACGGCAGCACCGGGGAGCTGTTTTTT
cdr3_aa: CASSYGSTGELFF

clone_size: .
d_call: TRBD1
v_call: TRBV12-3/TRBV12-4
j_call: TRBJ1-2
cdr3_nt: TGTGCCAGCAGTACGACAACAGGGGGCCGTCGCACCTTC
cdr3_aa: CASSTTTGGRRTF

clone_size: .
d_call: .
v_call: TRBV15
j_call: TRBJ2-7
cdr3_nt: TGTGCCACCAGCAGCAACAGGGCAGGGGCCTACGAGCAGTACTTC
cdr3_aa: CATSSNRAGAYEQYF